The source of this T cell receptor beta chain is a study of T cell repertoires in cytomegalovirus infection. Trimming removed 2 bases at V and 7 bases at J, with 15 bases between. Germline V gene data show CDR1 as SNHLY and CDR2 as FYNNEI. The CDR3 contains 15 residues. TCRdb passed the reads through MiXCR, listing each CDR3 protein once. The sample consists of roughly 630,000 distinct CDR3 sequences, roughly a quarter of them appearing once. Specimen: CD8+ T cells from PBMCs. V gene TRBV2 combines with J gene TRBJ2-4; tentative D call: TRBD2 (5 bases). The receptor was isolated from a human donor in good health (CMV status not recorded). Some clones in this sample may be carry-over from other donors' samples. CDR3 residues: CASSEMAPRGNIQYF. CDR3 coding DNA: TGTGCCAGCAGTGAAATGGCGCCCCGAGGGAACATTCAGTACTTC.